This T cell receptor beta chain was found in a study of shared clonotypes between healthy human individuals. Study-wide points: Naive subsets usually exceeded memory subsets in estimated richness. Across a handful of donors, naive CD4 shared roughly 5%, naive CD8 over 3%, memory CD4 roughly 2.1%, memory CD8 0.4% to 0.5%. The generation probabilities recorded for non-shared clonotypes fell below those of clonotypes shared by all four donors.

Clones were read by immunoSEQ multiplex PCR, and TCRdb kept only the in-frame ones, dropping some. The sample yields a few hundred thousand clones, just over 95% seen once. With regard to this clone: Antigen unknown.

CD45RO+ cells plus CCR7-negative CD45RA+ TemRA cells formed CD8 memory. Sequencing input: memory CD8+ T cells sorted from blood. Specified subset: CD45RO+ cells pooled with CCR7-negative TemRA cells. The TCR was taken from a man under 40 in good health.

This CDR3 reads CASSQNSGRENIQYF. DNA of the CDR3: TGCGCCAGCAGCCAAAATAGCGGGAGGGAAAACATTCAGTACTTC. The V and J genes are TRBV4-1 and TRBJ2-4; 11 bases are shared with TRBD2. Germline V gene sequence: CDR1 MGHRA, CDR2 YSYEKL. The V gene end was trimmed by 2 bases and the J gene end by 5 bases; junction bases not matched to a gene: 2. There are 15 residues in the CDR3.